This is a list of T cell receptor beta chains from one sample in a study of cytomegalovirus exposure and HLA in healthy donors. TCRdb keeps only in-frame clones here, not all; method: immunoSEQ multiplex PCR. Of around 150,000 clones listed, more than 75% are singletons. The material sequenced was PBMCs. The receptors originated from a human donor in good health. Both conserved end residues are part of each CDR3. D genes are given only for firm matches. Clone size is given for some rows only: seen once, a few or many times, or a class if the clone is expanded.

- - TRBJ2-7 TRBV19 CASKGGSYEQYF TGTGCCAGTAAGGGAGGCTCCTACGAGCAGTACTTC
TRBD2 - TRBJ2-2 TRBV9 CASSPRLAGPTGELFF TGTGCCAGCAGCCCTCGACTAGCGGGACCCACCGGGGAGCTGTTTTTT
TRBD2 - TRBJ2-1 TRBV25-1 CASSDQAGAYNEQFF TGTGCCAGCAGTGATCAAGCGGGAGCCTACAATGAGCAGTTCTTC
- - TRBJ1-3 TRBV19 CASSMSSGNTIYF TGTGCCAGTAGTATGAGTTCTGGAAACACCATATATTTT
TRBD2 few TRBJ2-1 TRBV6-5 CASTLAGEWNEQFF TGTGCCAGTACTCTAGCGGGAGAATGGAATGAGCAGTTCTTC
- - TRBJ2-7 TRBV7-9 CSSSPPGNEQYF TGTTCCAGCAGCCCCCCAGGGAACGAGCAGTACTTC
TRBD1 - TRBJ1-2 TRBV7-2 CASSPTGAGYTF TGTGCCAGCAGCCCTACAGGGGCCGGCTACACCTTC
- - TRBJ1-6 TRBV19 CASSISDSLNSPLHF TGTGCCAGTAGTATTTCGGACAGCCTCAATTCACCCCTCCACTTT
TRBD2 - TRBJ2-5 TRBV28 CASSLASGGGETQYF TGTGCCAGCAGTTTAGCTAGCGGGGGTGGGGAGACCCAGTACTTC
- - TRBJ2-2 TRBV27 CASSLQGSTGELFF TGTGCCAGCAGTTTGCAGGGGAGCACCGGGGAGCTGTTTTTT
TRBD2 - TRBJ2-5 TRBV27 CASSPAPGLAGESSIETQYF TGTGCCAGCAGTCCCGCGCCGGGACTAGCGGGAGAAAGTAGTATCGAGACCCAGTACTTC
TRBD1 once TRBJ1-5 TRBV19 CASSFTPGTASNQPQHF TGTGCCAGTAGTTTTACGCCCGGGACAGCTAGCAATCAGCCCCAGCATTTT
- few TRBJ2-5 TRBV14 CASSPRPGGKETQYF TGTGCCAGCAGCCCCCGGCCGGGGGGCAAGGAGACCCAGTACTTC
TRBD2 - TRBJ2-1 TRBV6-1 CASSDTGTSGAPQNEQFF TGTGCCAGCAGTGACACCGGGACTAGCGGAGCCCCCCAAAATGAGCAGTTCTTC
- few TRBJ1-1 TRBV28 CASSPRDFSQAFF TGTGCCAGCAGTCCCCGGGACTTCTCTCAAGCTTTCTTT
TRBD2 - TRBJ2-1 TRBV6-1 CAIRETSGISSYNEQFF TGTGCCATCCGTGAGACTAGCGGGATCAGCTCCTACAATGAGCAGTTCTTC
- - TRBJ2-1 TRBV5-4 CASSVSGIKNEQFF TGTGCCAGCAGCGTGTCGGGAATTAAGAATGAGCAGTTCTTC
- few TRBJ2-4 TRBV7-9 CASSPQGVAKNIQYF TGTGCCAGCAGCCCACAGGGAGTAGCCAAAAACATTCAGTACTTC
- - TRBJ2-7 TRBV18 CASSDQGSTYEQYF TGTGCCAGCTCAGATCAGGGGTCCACCTACGAGCAGTACTTC
- - TRBJ2-5 TRBV7-9 CASSRGTPGEETQYF TGTGCCAGCAGCCGCGGGACTCCCGGTGAAGAGACCCAGTACTTC
TRBD2 - TRBJ2-7 TRBV5-4 CASSSWASGLSYEQYF TGTGCCAGCAGCTCCTGGGCTAGCGGTCTCTCCTACGAGCAGTACTTC
- - TRBJ1-2 TRBV27 CASSKQTPSGYGYTF TGTGCCAGCAGTAAACAGACACCGTCTGGCTATGGCTACACCTTC
TRBD1 - TRBJ2-2 TRBV7-8 CASSPGQGTGELFF TGTGCCAGCAGTCCGGGACAGGGGACCGGGGAGCTGTTTTTT
- - TRBJ2-1 TRBV19 CASSSRDFSPKQFF TGTGCCAGTAGTTCCCGGGACTTCAGTCCAAAGCAGTTCTTC
- - TRBJ1-2 TRBV7-2 CASSLEDGPYGYTF TGTGCCAGCAGCTTGGAGGACGGACCCTATGGCTACACCTTC
TRBD1 - TRBJ1-5 TRBV19 CAIGQGSNQPQHF TGTGCCATAGGACAGGGTAGCAATCAGCCCCAGCATTTT
TRBD1 - TRBJ1-2 TRBV10-3 CAITDNTDRFYGYTF TGTGCCATCACCGATAACACGGACAGGTTCTATGGCTACACCTTC
- - TRBJ2-6 TRBV27 CASRPATASSGANVLTF TGTGCCAGCAGACCAGCTACAGCCAGCTCTGGGGCCAACGTCCTGACTTTC
- - TRBJ2-7 TRBV5-1 CASSRGGVAYEQYF TGCGCCAGCAGCCGCGGGGGCGTCGCCTACGAGCAGTACTTC
TRBD1 - TRBJ2-3 TRBV5-5 CASSFKGDRDTDTQYF TGTGCCAGCAGCTTCAAAGGGGACAGGGACACAGATACGCAGTATTTT
TRBD1 - TRBJ1-4 TRBV7-8 CASSSSGTGAEGLFF TGTGCCAGCAGCTCGTCCGGGACAGGAGCCGAGGGACTGTTTTTT
TRBD1 - TRBJ2-1 TRBV2 CASCEQGYEQFF TGTGCCAGCTGTGAACAGGGGTATGAGCAGTTCTTC
- - TRBJ2-3 TRBV29-1 CSGDNTDTQYF TGCAGCGGGGACAACACAGATACGCAGTATTTT
TRBD1 - TRBJ1-1 TRBV7-9 CASSRDSRLNTEAFF TGTGCCAGCAGTCGGGACAGCAGACTGAACACTGAAGCTTTCTTT
TRBD1 - TRBJ1-2 TRBV7-2 CASSLGGQGAYSLYGYTF TGTGCCAGCAGCTTAGGGGGACAGGGGGCCTATTCCCTCTATGGCTACACCTTC
- - TRBJ2-6 TRBV18 CASSPELLNSGANVLTF TGTGCCAGCTCACCAGAGTTACTTAACTCTGGGGCCAACGTCCTGACTTTC
- - TRBJ2-7 TRBV28 CASSLIQGLGEQYF TGTGCCAGCAGTTTAATCCAGGGGCTGGGTGAGCAGTACTTC
- - TRBJ2-3 TRBV7-8 CASSLQGVGDTQYF TGTGCCAGCAGCTTACAAGGGGTCGGCGATACGCAGTATTTT
TRBD2 - TRBJ2-3 TRBV4-1 CASSQRGLAGGDTQYF TGCGCCAGCAGCCAAAGGGGACTAGCGGGCGGGGATACGCAGTATTTT
TRBD1 - TRBJ1-1 TRBV25-1 CASSVGTVTEAFF TGTGCCAGCAGTGTCGGGACAGTTACTGAAGCTTTCTTT
- - TRBJ1-2 TRBV7-9 CASSDPGFGSYGYPF TGTGCCAGCAGCGACCCGGGCTTCGGGAGCTATGGCTACCCCTTC
- - TRBJ1-3 TRBV25-1 CASSESTPEALRNTIYF TGTGCCAGCAGTGAATCCACCCCCGAGGCCTTGCGAAACACCATATATTTT
TRBD1 - TRBJ1-4 TRBV28 CASSSKYFRTGVVEKLFF TGTGCCAGCAGTTCAAAATATTTCCGGACAGGGGTGGTTGAAAAACTGTTTTTT
TRBD2 once TRBJ2-7 TRBV28 CASSTLLGVAGDYEQYF TGTGCCAGCAGTACCCTCCTTGGAGTGGCGGGAGACTACGAGCAGTACTTC
- - TRBJ1-4 TRBV5-1 CASSLGPGGNEKLFF TGCGCCAGCAGCTTGGGCCCGGGGGGTAATGAAAAACTGTTTTTT
- - TRBJ1-3 TRBV13 CASSPREIGNTIYF TGTGCCAGCAGCCCAAGGGAGATTGGAAACACCATATATTTT
- - TRBJ2-7 TRBV27 CASSLGTGGNYEQYF TGTGCCAGCAGTCTGGGAACGGGGGGCAACTACGAGCAGTACTTC
TRBD1 - TRBJ1-2 TRBV4-3 CASSQVPVGQVYYGYTF TGCGCCAGCAGCCAAGTCCCGGTGGGACAGGTTTACTATGGCTACACCTTC
TRBD1 - TRBJ1-2 TRBV29-1 CSVEDRDRNYGYTF TGCAGCGTTGAAGATCGGGACAGGAATTATGGCTACACCTTC
- - TRBJ1-1 TRBV7-8 CASSLTGRRYTSTEAFF TGTGCCAGCAGCTTAACAGGGAGAAGGTATACGAGCACTGAAGCTTTCTTT
TRBD1 - TRBJ1-5 TRBV6-5 CARGAGGNNQPQHF TGTGCCAGGGGGGCAGGGGGGAACAATCAGCCCCAGCATTTT
- - TRBJ1-5 TRBV6-1 CASSGLYSNQPQHF TGTGCCAGCAGTGGTTTATATAGCAATCAGCCCCAGCATTTT
TRBD2 - TRBJ2-7 TRBV29-1 CSVETRSGGPTYEQYF TGCAGCGTTGAAACCCGTAGCGGGGGGCCCACCTACGAGCAGTACTTC
- - TRBJ1-2 TRBV29-1 CSVEGGEAYGYTF TGCAGCGTGGAAGGGGGAGAGGCCTATGGCTACACCTTC
- - TRBJ1-4 TRBV5-1 CASSLEGLANEKLFF TGCGCCAGCAGCTTGGAGGGGTTGGCTAATGAAAAACTGTTTTTT